This T cell receptor (beta chain) was sequenced in a study of T cell responses to AZD1222 COVID-19 vaccine. General study results and limits: Breadth and depth of Spike-specific TCRs rose after two AZD1222 doses. At 160-218 and 743-854, vaccine-associated CD4 TCRs were dominant, and they spanned spike.

Method: immunoSEQ multiplex PCR; TCRdb's copy keeps in-frame clones and lacks some. Of some 170,000 clones in the sample, roughly 90% were seen once. The CDR3 is 18 amino acids. CDR1 is SGHRS and CDR2 is YFSETQ in the germline V gene. The V segment lost 0 bases and the J segment 0 bases; nucleotides outside the gene matches: 6. As regards this clone: Its specificity is unknown.

The sequencing here drew on peripheral blood, taken 28 days after the second AZD1222 dose. The clonotype comes from an adult who received the AZD1222 COVID-19 vaccine. The rearrangement joins TRBV5-1 to TRBJ2-7; 13 bases are a match to TRBD2. The CDR3 region is CASSLERTSGSSSYEQYF. The CDR3 coding sequence is TGCGCCAGCAGCTTGGAACGGACTAGCGGGAGCTCCTCCTACGAGCAGTACTTC.